What follows is one TCR beta chain and its context. The CDR3 runs 19 residues. Germline V lookup: CDR1 SGHTA, CDR2 FQGTGA. Germline trimming cut 8 bases from V and 3 bases from J; bases unmatched to any gene: 18. Healthy and HIV-negative, the adult donors had no recent acute infections or vaccinations. These data come from a study of shared clonotypes between healthy human individuals. Study details: CD4 naive cells filled three plates per donor, CD4 memory three, CD8 naive two and CD8 memory one.

Original handling: Sequence data from immunoSEQ were junction-only and lacked quality scores; consequently, filtering differed. Clones were read by immunoSEQ multiplex PCR, and TCRdb kept only the in-frame ones, dropping some. For V, J and clone size, that table is used; D and trimming come from the DNA. The table includes some 1.5 million clones, about 98% detected once. The sequence was obtained from a man aged 25-45 years in good health. Sequenced sample: naive CD4+ T cells sorted from blood. The subset here: CD45RA+ positively selected. J is TRBJ2-3 and V is TRBV7-3; 12 nucleotides line up with TRBD2. CDR3 loop: CASRSGASGRAIGTDTQYF. The CDR3 nucleotides read TGTGCCAGCCGTTCCGGGGCTAGCGGGAGGGCCATAGGTACAGATACGCAGTATTTT.